The clone carrying this T cell receptor beta chain was counted at least ten times. Its antigen is not identified. This sample stems from a study of blood T cells in healthy people across ages. Study observations and caveats: It was not possible, with unsorted PBMCs, to conclusively compare naive and antigen-experienced cells.

V shed 2 bases and J shed 0 bases, with 14 bases lying between them. The CDR3 spans 16 residues. CDR1 is MNHEY, CDR2 SVGEGT, per germline. Primers used in a second PCR of roughly 7 to 11 cycles were a sample-barcoded 5' primer and a J-beta primer mix. TCRdb itself ran the 5' RACE reads through MiXCR, one entry per CDR3 protein. Among approximately 900,000 distinct CDR3 sequences, roughly 28% were seen once, and the ten largest hold about 10%. This sample also belongs to another study, concerning T cells of mothers and their children. That source reports: In each mother, TCR beta CDR3 reads exceeded 9 million; in each child, they numbered several million.

V usage is TRBV6-2 or TRBV6-3 and J usage is TRBJ2-7, with D unclear. The source material was blood. The receptor was derived from a middle-aged woman in good health. The CDR3 DNA follows: TGTGCCAGCAGTTACCACACAGACCAGAGCTCCTACGAGCAGTACTTC. This encodes CASSYHTDQSSYEQYF.